This T cell receptor (beta chain) was identified in a study of PD-1 blockade in mismatch repair-deficient tumors. About the study: Patients had 12 mismatch repair-deficient cancer types and were previously treated and progressing. Study-level findings and limits: After pembrolizumab, tumor-resident clones rose rapidly, then generally contracted before radiologic responses.

This clone was observed a single time. Its antigen is currently unknown. The V gene's germline CDR1 is MGHDK and CDR2 SYGVNS. The V end lost 2 bases, the J end lost 9 bases, and 11 bases lay between the germline ends. The CDR3 runs to 13 residues. The assay was immunoSEQ multiplex PCR, and TCRdb's table has in-frame clones only and misses some. The repertoire holds 100,000 or so clones, 65% to 85% seen once, with approximately 6.7% in the top ten. Every patient had mismatch repair deficiency by PCR or immunohistochemistry. Three pembrolizumab responders had their TCRs sequenced. The receptor comes from an adult with mismatch repair-deficient cancer. The source was peripheral blood, collected 36 weeks after starting pembrolizumab. V and J are TRBV25-1 and TRBJ2-1; D is unclear. The CDR3 loop reads CASSEQVVGEQFF. The CDR3 region has the DNA TGTGCCAGCAGTGAACAGGTTGTAGGTGAGCAGTTCTTC.